The T cell receptor (beta chain) under discussion was sequenced for a study of response to subunit inactivated influenza vaccine. The table lists this clonotype with a few counts. Its antigen is currently unknown. TCRdb reprocessed the RT-PCR reads via MiXCR and lists one record per CDR3 protein. The profile shows hundreds of thousands of distinct CDR3 sequences, less than 15% of them singletons. The CDR3 length is 14 residues. Germline V gene sequence: CDR1 SGHRS, CDR2 YFSETQ. Trimming took 4 bases from V and 2 from J, leaving 12 bases between them. Study-level points and caveats: Authors suggested each seasonal flu vaccination may recruit only limited numbers of new T cells.

The input for sequencing was PBMCs from blood, taken approximately 15 days before vaccination. The chain uses TRBV5-1 and TRBJ2-5; a possible D gene is TRBD1 (7 bases). The clonotype originates from a man in his fifties or sixties who received an inactivated influenza vaccine. CDR3 DNA: TGCGCCAGCAGCGCGGGACAGATACAAGAGACCCAGTACTTC. It translates to CASSAGQIQETQYF.